This T cell receptor beta chain was found in a study of blood T cell repertoires in COVID-19. Study-wide context: The cDNA or gDNA used as material had been derived from T cells, B-cell-depleted T cells, or PBMCs.

Germline V gene lookup returns CDR1 LNHDA and CDR2 SQIVND (reference sequence). This CDR3 is built from 18 residues. The V end was cut by 4 bases, the J end by 5 bases, with 25 bases between. Original data processing: Estimated nucleated cell counts came from reference gene primer amplification. Libraries were prepared by immunoSEQ multiplex PCR; TCRdb keeps only in-frame clonotypes and omits some of them. The V and J calls and clone size are taken from that table; D and trimming were inferred from the DNA. The sample lists 200,000 to 250,000 clones, about 85% occurring once. The specimen sequenced was peripheral blood. The TCR was taken from a woman aged 18-29 years who had recovered from COVID-19. The V gene is TRBV19, the J gene TRBJ2-3, with D possibly being TRBD2 (6 bases). The CDR3 DNA sequence: TGTGCCAGTAGTACGTTCGTGATGGCGGGAAAAAATGGAGATACGCAGTATTTT. This gives the protein CASSTFVMAGKNGDTQYF.